Below, one T cell receptor beta chain is given with its context. Its target is not known. Clones were read by immunoSEQ multiplex PCR, and TCRdb kept only the in-frame ones, dropping some. The sample includes hundreds of thousands of clones, over 90% of them seen just once. The time point is: blood from clinic visit 5 months post-surgery; TSC patient then seizure free. Only cases whose brain tissue showed the highest T cell transcript signatures were sequenced. Before surgery, patients took at least one anti-epileptic drug. The sample originates from a study of brain T cells in children with intractable seizures. Study-level points and caveats: Pre- and post-surgery blood differed in depth, so pre-surgery absences may be undersampling. Patients' HCMV serostatus was unknown; virus specificity rests on CDR3 similarity alone.

The CDR3 extends over 15 amino acids. Trimming cost V 0 bases and J 0 bases, with 8 bases left between them. The germline gives CDR1 SGHNT, CDR2 YYREEE (reference sequence). The sample was peripheral blood, taken 4 to 6 months after surgery. The chain links TRBV5-4 to TRBJ2-3; D unclear. The sequence came from a boy in the first two years of life with tuberous sclerosis and intractable seizures. This chain's CDR3 is CASSLVPSSTDTQYF. The CDR3 DNA reads TGTGCCAGCAGCTTGGTCCCTTCCAGCACAGATACGCAGTATTTT.